This T cell receptor beta chain was sequenced during a study of blood T cell repertoires in COVID-19. Study-level information: COVID-19 samples collected from the United States, Italy and Spain covered acute and convalescent phases. Sources were T cells, B-cell-depleted T cells, or PBMCs; the material itself was cDNA or gDNA.

Adults between about 18 and 95 years of age took part from 24 US areas. Cohort assignment relied on participant-reported clinical history. TCRdb's table, derived via immunoSEQ multiplex PCR, lists solely in-frame clones and lacks some. The table shows 250,000 to 300,000 clones, with about nine tenths occurring only once. CDR3 size: 18 residues. Trimming removed 0 bases from V and 5 bases from J; junction bases left unmatched: 11. Germline assignment: CDR1 SGHTS and CDR2 YDEGEE. The sequence was obtained from a human donor in a cohort exposed to, infected with or recovered from COVID-19 (not recorded which). The donor label of this sample is uncertain. Source material: PBMCs or T cells enriched from blood (not recorded which). The chain links TRBV5-8 to TRBJ2-3; TRBD2 aligns across 11 bases. The CDR3 loop reads CASSLVSVAGGPKDTQYF. CDR3 nucleotide sequence: TGTGCCAGCAGCTTGGTTAGCGTAGCGGGGGGGCCTAAAGATACGCAGTATTTT. Looking up the rest from reference TRBV5-8 and TRBJ2-3 gives the full variable domain: EAGVTQSPTHLIKTRGQQATLRCSPISGHTSVYWYQQALGLGLQFLLWYDEGEERNRGNFPPRFSGRQFPNYSSELNVNALELEDSALYLCASSLVSVAGGPKDTQYFGPGTRLTVL.